This T cell receptor beta chain stems from a study of CD8 T cells in ankylosing spondylitis. This clonotype was counted at least ten times. TCRdb fed the 5' RACE reads into MiXCR, producing one record per CDR3 protein. Of more than 250,000 distinct CDR3 sequences in the sample, 9.5% to 13% were seen once. Trimming cost V 3 bases and J 0 bases, with 7 bases left between them. The CDR3 contains 13 residues. Germline CDR1 DFQATT, CDR2 SNEGSKA (reference sequence). This TCR derives from a female donor with ankylosing spondylitis or in good health (not recorded which). Sequencing was done on a sample of blood, either unsorted or a sorted T cell fraction (not recorded which). The rearrangement joins TRBV20-1 to TRBJ2-3; D possibly matches TRBD1 or TRBD2 (5 bases each). CDR3 nucleotide sequence: TGCAGTGCTAGTGAGGGGAGCACAGATACGCAGTATTTT. This sequence encodes CSASEGSTDTQYF.